This TCR beta chain was profiled in a study of blood T cell repertoires in COVID-19. For the study at large: There were acute and convalescent COVID-19 samples, and they came from the United States, Italy and Spain.

The data were produced by immunoSEQ multiplex PCR, yet TCRdb's version contains in-frame clones alone and is incomplete. The table lists hundreds of thousands of clones, roughly 80% of them singletons, with 3.6% in the top ten. The germline CDR1 and CDR2 sequences are SGHRS and YFSETQ. The junction had 8 bases not matched to a gene; V was cut back by 6 bases and J by 7 bases. The CDR3 has 13 residues. Sequenced material: PBMCs or T cells enriched from blood (not recorded which). The chain joins TRBV5-1 to TRBJ1-1; TRBD1 matches at 8 bases. This TCR derives from a woman between 35 and 50 years old who had been exposed to COVID-19. CDR3 DNA sequence: TGCGCCAGCAACACCGGACAGGGAGGTGAAGCTTTCTTT. It codes for CASNTGQGGEAFF.